The rows below give T cell receptor beta chains drawn from one sample of a study of T cell responses to AZD1222 COVID-19 vaccine. TCRdb keeps only in-frame clones here, not all; method: immunoSEQ multiplex PCR. The table includes some 150,000 clones, approximately 83% detected once. This specimen was peripheral blood, taken on day 0 of AZD1222 vaccination. These receptors came from an adult in good health. CDR3s include the opening cysteine and the closing phenylalanine or tryptophan.

v_call	j_call	cdr3_aa
TRBV7-6	TRBJ2-2	CASSLAGGLGTGELFF
TRBV11-3	TRBJ1-1	CASSFGGPGTEAFF
TRBV19	TRBJ1-2	CASRTGGRYGYTF
TRBV19	TRBJ1-2	CASSILQGEVQSYGYTF
TRBV5-4	TRBJ1-6	CASSPATGGDGNSPLHF
TRBV11-3	TRBJ2-1	CASSDRLADSYNEQFF
TRBV5-4	TRBJ2-1	CASTIDSYNEQFF
TRBV7-6	TRBJ2-3	CASSSTTLLETDTQYF
TRBV14	TRBJ1-1	CASSQGVGTENTEAFF
TRBV4-2	TRBJ1-1	CASSQAKNTEAFF
TRBV18	TRBJ2-7	CASSPGGEGEQYF
TRBV27	TRBJ2-5	CASSPGGAGETQYF
TRBV5-1	TRBJ2-1	CASSTASGTTEQFF
TRBV3-1/TRBV3-2	TRBJ2-7	CASSQVLEGYEQYF
TRBV18	TRBJ2-3	CASSPPSTDTQYF
TRBV18	TRBJ1-2	CASSPWEGAEGYGYTF
TRBV10-3	TRBJ1-3	CAISESGTSNGNTIYF
TRBV23-1	TRBJ2-1	CASSRRTGAFYNEQFF
TRBV19	TRBJ2-2	CASSQWDRWSGELFF
TRBV18	TRBJ1-5	CASSPPYGGGSNQPQHF
TRBV10-2	TRBJ1-2	CASTPTRVSGYTF
TRBV9	TRBJ2-7	CASSDQTGVEQYF
TRBV27	TRBJ1-5	CANLNRAQPQHF
TRBV2	TRBJ1-1	CASSLTGGGTEAFF
TRBV12-3/TRBV12-4	TRBJ2-3	CASSLEGDTQYF
TRBV19	TRBJ2-5	CATGQGETQYF
TRBV7-8	TRBJ1-1	CASSLAGGNTEAFF
TRBV5-1	TRBJ2-7	CASSHGQGAYEQYF
TRBV4-1	TRBJ2-7	CASSQLTESYEQYF
TRBV5-1	TRBJ2-2	CASSLETSSTGELFF
TRBV10-3	TRBJ1-2	CAISVDRGYYGYTF
TRBV27	TRBJ2-5	CASSALAGQETQYF
TRBV10-2	TRBJ1-5	CASSDRNQPQHF
TRBV30	TRBJ2-7	CAWSTPNLYEQYF
TRBV28	TRBJ1-5	CASSIRTRGDQPQHF
TRBV7-9	TRBJ1-2	CASSPGQGGYGYTF
TRBV5-1	TRBJ2-3	CASSLDWGDTQYF
TRBV6-5	TRBJ2-2	CASSYISLSGELFF
TRBV24-1	TRBJ2-7	CATSGGRWNYEQYF
TRBV27	TRBJ2-2	CASSFVGPGELFF
TRBV7-9	TRBJ2-1	CASSSWTGAIGEQFF
TRBV3-1/TRBV3-2	TRBJ2-5	CASSQDKETQYF
TRBV28	TRBJ2-2	CASSVIPQLAGNTGELFF
TRBV29-1	TRBJ1-4	CSVGGGEKLFF